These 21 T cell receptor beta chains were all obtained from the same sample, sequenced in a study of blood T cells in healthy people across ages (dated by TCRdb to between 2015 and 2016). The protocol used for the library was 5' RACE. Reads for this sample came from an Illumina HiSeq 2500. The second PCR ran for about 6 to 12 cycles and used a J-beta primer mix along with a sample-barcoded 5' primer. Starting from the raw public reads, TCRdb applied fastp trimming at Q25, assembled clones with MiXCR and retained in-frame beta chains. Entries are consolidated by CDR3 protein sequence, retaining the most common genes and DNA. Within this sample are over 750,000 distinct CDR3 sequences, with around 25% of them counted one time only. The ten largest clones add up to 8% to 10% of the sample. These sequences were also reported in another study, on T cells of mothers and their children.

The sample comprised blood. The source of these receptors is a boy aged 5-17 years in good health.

The CDR3 is CASSLGDRGRFF. CDR3 sequence (DNA): TGTGCCAGCAGCCTAGGGGACAGGGGGCGATTCTTC. The genes are TRBV12-3 or TRBV12-4 and TRBJ2-1; 12 bases are a match to TRBD1. The CDR3 has 12 amino acids. J lost 16 bases, V lost 6 bases, and 7 bases had no gene match.

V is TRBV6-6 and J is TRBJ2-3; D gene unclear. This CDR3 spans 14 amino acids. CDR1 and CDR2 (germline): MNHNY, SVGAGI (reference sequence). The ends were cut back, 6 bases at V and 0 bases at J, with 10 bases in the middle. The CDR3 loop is CASRLTISTDTQYF. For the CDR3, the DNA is TGTGCCAGCAGACTCACTATAAGCACAGATACGCAGTATTTT.

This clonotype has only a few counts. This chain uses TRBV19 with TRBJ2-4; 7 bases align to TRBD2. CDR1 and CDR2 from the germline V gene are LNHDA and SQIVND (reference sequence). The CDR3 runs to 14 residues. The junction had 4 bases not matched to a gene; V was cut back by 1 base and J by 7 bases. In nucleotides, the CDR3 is TGTGCCAGTAGTATAGGGACTAGTCTTAACATTCAGTACTTC. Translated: CASSIGTSLNIQYF.

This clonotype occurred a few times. In DNA, the CDR3 is TGCGCCAGCAGCTTCCTTACGAACACTGAAGCTTTCTTT. Residues: CASSFLTNTEAFF. The chain joins TRBV5-1 to TRBJ1-1; D is uncertain. The CDR3 runs to 13 residues. The V gene's germline CDR1 is SGHRS and CDR2 YFSETQ. The ends were cut back, 2 bases at V and 1 base at J, with 6 bases in the middle.

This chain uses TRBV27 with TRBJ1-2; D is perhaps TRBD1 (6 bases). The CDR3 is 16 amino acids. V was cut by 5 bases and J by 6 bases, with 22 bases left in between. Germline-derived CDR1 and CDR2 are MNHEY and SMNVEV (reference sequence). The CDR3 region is CASSTGQLRFQNGYTF. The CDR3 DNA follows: TGTGCCAGCAGTACCGGACAGCTTAGGTTTCAGAATGGCTACACCTTC.

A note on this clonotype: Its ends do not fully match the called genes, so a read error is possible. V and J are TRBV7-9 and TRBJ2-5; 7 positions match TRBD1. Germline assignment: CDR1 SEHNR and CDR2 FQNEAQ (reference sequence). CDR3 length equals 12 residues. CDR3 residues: CASSLDMTGMIF. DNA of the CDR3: TGTGCCAGCAGCTTAGACATGACAGGGATGATCTTC.

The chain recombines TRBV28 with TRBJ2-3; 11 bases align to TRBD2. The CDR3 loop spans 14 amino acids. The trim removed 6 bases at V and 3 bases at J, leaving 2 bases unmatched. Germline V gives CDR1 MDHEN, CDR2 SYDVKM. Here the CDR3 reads CASRASGGTDTQYF. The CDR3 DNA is TGTGCCAGCAGGGCTAGCGGGGGGACAGATACGCAGTATTTT.

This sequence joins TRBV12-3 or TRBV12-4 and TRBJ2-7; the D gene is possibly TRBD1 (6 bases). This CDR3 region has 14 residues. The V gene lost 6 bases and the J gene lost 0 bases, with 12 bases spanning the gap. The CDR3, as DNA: TGTGCCAGCAGACGGCCAGGGGTCTCCTACGAGCAGTACTTC. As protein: CASRRPGVSYEQYF.

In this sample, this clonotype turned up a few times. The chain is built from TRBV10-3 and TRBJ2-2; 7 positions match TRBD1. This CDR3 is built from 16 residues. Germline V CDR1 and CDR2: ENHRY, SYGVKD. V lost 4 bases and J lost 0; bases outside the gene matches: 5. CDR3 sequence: CAISARQGPNTGELFF. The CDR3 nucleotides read TGTGCCATCAGTGCCAGACAGGGACCGAACACCGGGGAGCTGTTTTTT.

The CDR3 DNA reads TGCAGTGCCCCTCAAAGGCGGGGGGGCAATACCGGGGAGCTGTTTTTT. Protein: CSAPQRRGGNTGELFF. The genes are TRBV20-1 and TRBJ2-2; 9 nucleotides line up with TRBD2. The CDR3 is 16 amino acids. Germline-derived CDR1 and CDR2 are DFQATT and SNEGSKA (reference sequence). Trimming at V came to 6 bases and at J to 5 bases, leaving 13 bases not matched to a gene.

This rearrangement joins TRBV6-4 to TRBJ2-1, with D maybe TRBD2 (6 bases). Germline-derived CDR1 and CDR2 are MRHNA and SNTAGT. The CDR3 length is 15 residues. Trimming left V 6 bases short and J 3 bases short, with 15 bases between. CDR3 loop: CASSATLAFYNEQFF. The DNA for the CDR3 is TGTGCCAGCAGCGCCACCCTAGCGTTCTACAATGAGCAGTTCTTC.

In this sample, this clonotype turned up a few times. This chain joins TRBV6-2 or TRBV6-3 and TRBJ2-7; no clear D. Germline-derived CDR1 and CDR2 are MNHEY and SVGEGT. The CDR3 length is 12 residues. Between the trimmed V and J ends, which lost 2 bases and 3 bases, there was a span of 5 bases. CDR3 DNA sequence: TGTGCCAGCAGTTACGTTGGCTACGAGCAGTACTTC. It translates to CASSYVGYEQYF.

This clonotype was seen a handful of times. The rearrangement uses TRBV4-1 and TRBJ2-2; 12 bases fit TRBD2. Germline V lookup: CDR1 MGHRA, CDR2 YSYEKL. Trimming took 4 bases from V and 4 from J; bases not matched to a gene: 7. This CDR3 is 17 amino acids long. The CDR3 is CASSPLLAGGPTGELFF. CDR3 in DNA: TGCGCCAGCAGCCCCCTACTAGCGGGAGGCCCCACCGGGGAGCTGTTTTTT.

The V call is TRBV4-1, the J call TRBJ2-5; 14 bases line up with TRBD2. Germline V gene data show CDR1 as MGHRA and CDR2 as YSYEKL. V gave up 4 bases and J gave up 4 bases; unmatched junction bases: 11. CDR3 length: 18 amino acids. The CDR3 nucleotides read TGCGCCAGCAGCCCGGGACTAGCGGGAGAGGGATTCAGAGAGACCCAGTACTTC. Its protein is CASSPGLAGEGFRETQYF.

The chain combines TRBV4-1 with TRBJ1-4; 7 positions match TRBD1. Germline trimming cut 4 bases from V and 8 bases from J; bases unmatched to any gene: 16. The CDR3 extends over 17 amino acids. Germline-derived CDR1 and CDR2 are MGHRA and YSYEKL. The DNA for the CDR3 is TGCGCCAGCAGCCGAGCGTCCACGACAGGGATAACGGAAAAACTGTTTTTT. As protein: CASSRASTTGITEKLFF.

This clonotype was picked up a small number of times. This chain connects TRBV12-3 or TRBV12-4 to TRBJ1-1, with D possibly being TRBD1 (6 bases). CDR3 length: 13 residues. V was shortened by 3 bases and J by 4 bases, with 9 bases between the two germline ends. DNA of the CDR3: TGTGCCAGCAGTTTTGGGGGCGTCACTGAAGCTTTCTTT. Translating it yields CASSFGGVTEAFF.

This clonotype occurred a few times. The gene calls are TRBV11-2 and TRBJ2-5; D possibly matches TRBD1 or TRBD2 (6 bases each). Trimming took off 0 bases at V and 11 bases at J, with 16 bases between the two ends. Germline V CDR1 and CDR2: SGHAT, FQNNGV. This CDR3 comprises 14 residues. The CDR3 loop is CASSLEVGGREQYF. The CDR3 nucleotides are TGTGCCAGCAGCTTAGAGGTAGGGGGACGGGAGCAGTACTTC. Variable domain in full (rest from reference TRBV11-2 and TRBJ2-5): EAGVAQSPRYKIIEKRQSVAFWCNPISGHATLYWYQQILGQGPKLLIQFQNNGVVDDSQLPKDRFSAERLKGVDSTLKIQPAKLEDSAVYLCASSLEVGGREQYFGPGTRLLVL.

The CDR3 sequence: CATSDPSSGDKGYNEQFF. CDR3 bases: TGTGCCACCAGTGACCCCTCATCCGGGGACAAAGGATACAATGAGCAGTTCTTC. V gene TRBV24-1 combines with J gene TRBJ2-1; D perhaps matches TRBD1 (6 bases). CDR1 and CDR2 (germline): KGHDR, SFDVKD. The CDR3 has 18 residues. The germline V and J ends were trimmed by 4 bases and 4 bases, with 22 bases remaining between them.

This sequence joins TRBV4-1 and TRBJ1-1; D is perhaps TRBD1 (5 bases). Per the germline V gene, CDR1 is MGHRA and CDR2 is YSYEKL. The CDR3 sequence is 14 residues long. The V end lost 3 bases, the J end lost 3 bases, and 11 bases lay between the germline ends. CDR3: CASSQLREDTEAFF. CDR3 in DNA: TGCGCCAGCAGCCAGCTCAGGGAGGACACTGAAGCTTTCTTT.

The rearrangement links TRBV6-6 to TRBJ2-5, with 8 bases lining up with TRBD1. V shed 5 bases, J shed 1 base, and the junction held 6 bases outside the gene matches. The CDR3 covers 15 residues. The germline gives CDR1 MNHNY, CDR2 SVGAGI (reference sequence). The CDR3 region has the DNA TGTGCCAGCAGTGCTGACAGGGGTCCCCAAGAGACCCAGTACTTC. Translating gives CASSADRGPQETQYF.

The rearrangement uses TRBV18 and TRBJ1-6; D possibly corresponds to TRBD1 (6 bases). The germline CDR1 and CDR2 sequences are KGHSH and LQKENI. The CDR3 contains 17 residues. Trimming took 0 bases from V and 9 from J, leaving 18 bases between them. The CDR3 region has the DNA TGTGCCAGCTCACCACCCGATTCTACAGGGCGACGTTCACCCCTCCACTTT. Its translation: CASSPPDSTGRRSPLHF.